Detailed here is one T cell receptor (beta chain). Those enrolled in Seattle joined during active infection and were followed longitudinally afterward. TCRdb's table, derived via immunoSEQ multiplex PCR, lists solely in-frame clones and lacks some. The profile shows 300,000 to 350,000 clones, about nine tenths of them singletons. These data originate in a study of blood T cell repertoires in COVID-19. Study details: The United States, Italy and Spain were the sources of the acute and convalescent COVID-19 samples. The cDNA or gDNA used as material had been derived from T cells, B-cell-depleted T cells, or PBMCs.

This CDR3 spans 16 amino acids. Germline CDR1 reads KGHSH; CDR2 reads LQKENI. V lost 6 bases and J 3 bases, leaving 18 bases between the germline ends. The sample comprised peripheral blood. This sequence was found in a man aged 25-45 years with COVID-19, enrolled during active disease. V usage is TRBV18 and J usage is TRBJ2-1, with a tentative D call TRBD2 (6 bases). CDR3 residues: CASSHSRAGHYNEQFF. CDR3 nucleotides: TGTGCCAGCTCCCACAGTCGAGCGGGCCACTACAATGAGCAGTTCTTC.